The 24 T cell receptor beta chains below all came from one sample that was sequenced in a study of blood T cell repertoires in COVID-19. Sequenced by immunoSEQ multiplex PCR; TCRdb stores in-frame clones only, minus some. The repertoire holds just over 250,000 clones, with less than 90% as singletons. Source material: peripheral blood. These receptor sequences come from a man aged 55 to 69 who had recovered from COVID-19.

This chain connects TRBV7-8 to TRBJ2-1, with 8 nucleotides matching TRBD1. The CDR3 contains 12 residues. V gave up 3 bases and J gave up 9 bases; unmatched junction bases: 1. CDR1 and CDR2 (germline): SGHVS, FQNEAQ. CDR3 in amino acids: CASSFTGGEQFF. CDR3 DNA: TGTGCCAGCAGCTTCACAGGGGGTGAGCAGTTCTTC.

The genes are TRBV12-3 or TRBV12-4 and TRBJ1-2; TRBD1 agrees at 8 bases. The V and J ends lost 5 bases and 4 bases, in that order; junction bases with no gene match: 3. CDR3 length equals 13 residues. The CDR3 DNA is TGTGCCAGCAGTGGACAGGGTTTCTATGGCTACACCTTC. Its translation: CASSGQGFYGYTF.

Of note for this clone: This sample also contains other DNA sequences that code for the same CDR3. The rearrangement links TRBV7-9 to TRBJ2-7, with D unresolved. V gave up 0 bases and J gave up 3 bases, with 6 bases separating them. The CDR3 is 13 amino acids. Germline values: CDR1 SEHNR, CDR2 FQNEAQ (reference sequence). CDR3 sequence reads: CASSLAGSYEQYF. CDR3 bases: TGTGCCAGCAGCTTAGCTGGCAGCTACGAGCAGTACTTC.

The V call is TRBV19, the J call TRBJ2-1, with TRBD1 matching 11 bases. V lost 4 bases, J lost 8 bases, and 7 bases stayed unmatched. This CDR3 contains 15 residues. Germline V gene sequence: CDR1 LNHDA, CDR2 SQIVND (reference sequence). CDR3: CASSRTGGSVYEQFF. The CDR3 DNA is TGTGCCAGTAGTAGGACAGGGGGCTCTGTCTATGAGCAGTTCTTC.

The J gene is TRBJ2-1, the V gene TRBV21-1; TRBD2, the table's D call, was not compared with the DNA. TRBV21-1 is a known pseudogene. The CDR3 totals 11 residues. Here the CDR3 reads CASSLGSAKFF. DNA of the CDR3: TGTGCCAGCAGCCTCGGGTCAGCGAAGTTCTTC.

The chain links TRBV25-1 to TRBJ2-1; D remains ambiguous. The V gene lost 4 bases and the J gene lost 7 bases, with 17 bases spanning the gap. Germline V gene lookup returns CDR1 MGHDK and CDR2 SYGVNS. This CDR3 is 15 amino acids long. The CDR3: CASSAGNPWVNEQFF. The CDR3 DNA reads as TGTGCCAGCAGTGCGGGTAACCCGTGGGTTAATGAGCAGTTCTTC.

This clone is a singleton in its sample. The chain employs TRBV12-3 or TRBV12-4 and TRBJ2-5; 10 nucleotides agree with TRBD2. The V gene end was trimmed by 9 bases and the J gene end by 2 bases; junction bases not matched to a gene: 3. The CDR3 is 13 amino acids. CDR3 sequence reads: CASGLAAQETQYF. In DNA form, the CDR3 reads TGTGCCAGTGGACTAGCGGCGCAAGAGACCCAGTACTTC.

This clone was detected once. The CDR3 spells CATSDPPGTGELFF. The DNA for the CDR3 is TGTGCCACCAGTGATCCGCCCGGCACCGGGGAGCTGTTTTTT. The rearrangement links TRBV24-1 to TRBJ2-2; D is uncertain. V lost 3 bases to trimming and J lost 4 bases, with 8 bases between them. This CDR3 comprises 14 residues. The germline V gene encodes CDR1 KGHDR and CDR2 SFDVKD.

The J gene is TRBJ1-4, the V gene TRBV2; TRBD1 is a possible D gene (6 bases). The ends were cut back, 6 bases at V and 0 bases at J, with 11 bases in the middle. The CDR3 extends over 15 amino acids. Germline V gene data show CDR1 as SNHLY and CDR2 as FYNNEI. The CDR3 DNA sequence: TGTGCCAGCAGCGTCGACAGGACAACTAATGAAAAACTGTTTTTT. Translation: CASSVDRTTNEKLFF.

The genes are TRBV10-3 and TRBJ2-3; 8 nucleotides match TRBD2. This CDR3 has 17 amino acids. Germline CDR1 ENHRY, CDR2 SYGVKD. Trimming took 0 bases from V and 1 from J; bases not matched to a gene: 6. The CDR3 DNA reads TGTGCCATCAGTGAGTCCTCGATAGCGGGGCGCACAGATACGCAGTATTTT. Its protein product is CAISESSIAGRTDTQYF.

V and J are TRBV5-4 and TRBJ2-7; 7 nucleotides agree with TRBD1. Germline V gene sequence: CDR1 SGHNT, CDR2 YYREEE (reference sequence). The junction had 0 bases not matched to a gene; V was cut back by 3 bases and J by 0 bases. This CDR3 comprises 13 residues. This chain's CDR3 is CASSSGGSYEQYF. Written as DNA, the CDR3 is TGTGCCAGCAGCTCAGGGGGCTCCTACGAGCAGTACTTC.

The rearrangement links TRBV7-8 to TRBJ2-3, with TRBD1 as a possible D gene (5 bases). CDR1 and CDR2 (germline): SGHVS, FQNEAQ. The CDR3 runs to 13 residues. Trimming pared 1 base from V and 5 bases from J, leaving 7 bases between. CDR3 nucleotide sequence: TGTGCCAGCAGCTTAGTAGGGGTAGATACGCAGTATTTT. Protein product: CASSLVGVDTQYF.

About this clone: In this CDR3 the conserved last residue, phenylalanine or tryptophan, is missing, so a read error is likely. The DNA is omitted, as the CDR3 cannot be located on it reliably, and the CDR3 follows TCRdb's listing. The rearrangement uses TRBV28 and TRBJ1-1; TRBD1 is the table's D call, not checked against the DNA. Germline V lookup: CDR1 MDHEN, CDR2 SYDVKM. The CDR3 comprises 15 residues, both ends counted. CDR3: CASSFGTGVKRVYLL.

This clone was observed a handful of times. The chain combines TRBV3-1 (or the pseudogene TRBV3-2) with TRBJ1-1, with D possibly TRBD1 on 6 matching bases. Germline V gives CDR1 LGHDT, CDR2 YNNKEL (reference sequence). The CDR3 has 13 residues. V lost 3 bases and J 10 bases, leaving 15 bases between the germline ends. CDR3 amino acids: CASSQRGPRGAFF. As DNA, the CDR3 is TGTGCCAGCAGCCAGCGGGGGCCGAGGGGAGCTTTCTTT.

CDR3 sequence reads: CASSAGTGSAQPQHF. For the CDR3, the DNA is TGTGCCAGCAGCGCTGGGACAGGGTCGGCACAGCCCCAGCATTTT. This chain uses TRBV9 with TRBJ1-5; 9 bases fit TRBD1. Per germline, CDR1 SGDLS and CDR2 YYNGEE. The length of the CDR3 is 15 residues. Losses at the gene ends were 3 bases for V and 7 bases for J; bases not matched to a gene: 8. Using reference TRBV9 and TRBJ1-5 for the parts outside the CDR3, the full variable domain is DSGVTQTPKHLITATGQRVTLRCSPRSGDLSVYWYQQSLDQGLQFLIQYYNGEERAKGNILERFSAQQFPDLHSELNLSSLELGDSALYFCASSAGTGSAQPQHFGDGTRLSIL.

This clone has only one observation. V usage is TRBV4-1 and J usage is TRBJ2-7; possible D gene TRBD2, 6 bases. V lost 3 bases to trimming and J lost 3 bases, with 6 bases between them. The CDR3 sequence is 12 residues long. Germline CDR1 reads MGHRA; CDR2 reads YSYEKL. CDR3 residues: CASSQRGYEQYF. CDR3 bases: TGCGCCAGCAGCCAGCGGGGCTACGAGCAGTACTTC.

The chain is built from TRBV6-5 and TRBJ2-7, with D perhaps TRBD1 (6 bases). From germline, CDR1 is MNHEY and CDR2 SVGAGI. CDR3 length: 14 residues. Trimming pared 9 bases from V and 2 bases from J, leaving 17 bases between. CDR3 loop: CASCAGAGAYEQYF. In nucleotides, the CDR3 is TGTGCCAGTTGTGCAGGGGCTGGTGCCTACGAGCAGTACTTC.

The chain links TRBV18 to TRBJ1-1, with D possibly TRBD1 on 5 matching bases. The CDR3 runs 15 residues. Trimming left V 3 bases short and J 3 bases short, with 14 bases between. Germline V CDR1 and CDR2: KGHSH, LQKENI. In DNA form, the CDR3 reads TGTGCCAGCTCACCCCAGGAGGGGTGGGACACTGAAGCTTTCTTT. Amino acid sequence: CASSPQEGWDTEAFF.

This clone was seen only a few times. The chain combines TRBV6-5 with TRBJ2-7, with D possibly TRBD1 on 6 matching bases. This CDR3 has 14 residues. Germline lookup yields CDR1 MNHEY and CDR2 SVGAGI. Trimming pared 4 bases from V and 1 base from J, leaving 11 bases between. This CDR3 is CASSSGVTSYEQYF. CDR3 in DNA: TGTGCCAGCAGTTCAGGGGTTACGTCCTACGAGCAGTACTTC.

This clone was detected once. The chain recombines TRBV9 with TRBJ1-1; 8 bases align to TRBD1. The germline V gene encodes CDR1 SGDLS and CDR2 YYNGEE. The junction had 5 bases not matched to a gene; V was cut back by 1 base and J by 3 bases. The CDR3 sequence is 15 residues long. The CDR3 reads CASSVFETGDTEAFF. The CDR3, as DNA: TGTGCCAGCAGCGTATTCGAGACAGGGGACACTGAAGCTTTCTTT.

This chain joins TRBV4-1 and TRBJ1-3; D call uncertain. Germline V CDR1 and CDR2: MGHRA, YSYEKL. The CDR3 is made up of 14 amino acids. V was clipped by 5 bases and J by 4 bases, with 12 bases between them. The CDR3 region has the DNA TGCGCCAGCAGCGTTCAGGTCGTCGGAAACACCATATATTTT. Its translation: CASSVQVVGNTIYF.

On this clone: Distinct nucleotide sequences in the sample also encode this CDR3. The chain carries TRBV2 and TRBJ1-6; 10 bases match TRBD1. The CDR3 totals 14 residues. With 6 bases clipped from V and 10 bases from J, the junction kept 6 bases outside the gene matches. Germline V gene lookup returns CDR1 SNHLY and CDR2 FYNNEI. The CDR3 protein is CASSAGTGVSPLHF. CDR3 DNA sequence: TGTGCCAGCAGCGCCGGGACAGGGGTATCACCCCTCCACTTT.

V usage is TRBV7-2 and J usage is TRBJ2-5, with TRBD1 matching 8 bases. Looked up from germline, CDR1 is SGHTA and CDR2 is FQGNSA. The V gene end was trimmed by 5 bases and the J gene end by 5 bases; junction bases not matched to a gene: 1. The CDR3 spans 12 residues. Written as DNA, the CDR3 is TGTGCCAGCAGCCGGGACAGGGAGACCCAGTACTTC. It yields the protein CASSRDRETQYF.

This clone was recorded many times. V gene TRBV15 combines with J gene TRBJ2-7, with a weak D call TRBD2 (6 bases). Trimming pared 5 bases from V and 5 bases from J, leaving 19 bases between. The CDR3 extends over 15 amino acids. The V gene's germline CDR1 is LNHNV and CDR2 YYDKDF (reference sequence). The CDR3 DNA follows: TGTGCCACCAGCCCCCCCCGTGGAGGGAGCCACGAGCAGTACTTC. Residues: CATSPPRGGSHEQYF.